These 27 T cell receptor beta chains originate from one sample sequenced in a study of CXCR3-negative and CXCR3-positive naive CD8 T cells. Preparation of TRB cDNA libraries relied on 5' RACE carrying UMI labels. TCRdb re-called the 5' RACE reads and gives one entry per CDR3 protein, without DNA. The sample's table shows about 6,700 distinct CDR3 sequences. The sample taken for sequencing was naive CXCR3- CD8+ T cells from blood. Described subset: CD45RO-CCR7+CD27+CD95- naive CD8+ T cells lacking CXCR3 (TNR3-). The origin of the receptors is a human donor in good health. Some clones in this sample may be carry-over from other donors' samples.

In terms of frequency, this clonotype is medium-sized. The chain joins TRBV12-3 or TRBV12-4 to TRBJ1-1; the TRBD1 assignment by TCRdb is unverifiable without DNA. The CDR3 spans 15 residues. The CDR3 sequence: CASSPNSPETGEAFF.

This clonotype registers medium-sized (0.01 to 0.1%) by frequency. J is TRBJ2-7 and V is TRBV7-2. Germline lookup yields CDR1 SGHTA and CDR2 FQGNSA. The CDR3 loop spans 12 amino acids. The CDR3 sequence is CASSLIGYEQYF.

By frequency, this clonotype registers medium-sized. The rearrangement joins TRBV29-1 to TRBJ2-1; the TCRdb call, TRBD1, lacks DNA for checking. The CDR3 contains 14 residues. Germline assignment: CDR1 SQVTM and CDR2 ANQGSEA. CDR3 region: CSAWTERSYNEQFF.

This clonotype ranks as medium-sized (0.01 to 0.1%) in terms of frequency. The chain combines TRBV19 with TRBJ2-5. This CDR3 is 13 amino acids long. Looked up from germline, CDR1 is LNHDA and CDR2 is SQIVND (reference sequence). CDR3 sequence reads: CASSIDEEETQYF.

The chain links TRBV28 to TRBJ2-3. The CDR3 has 15 residues. In germline, CDR1 is MDHEN, CDR2 SYDVKM. CDR3 sequence: CASSSDREGTDTQYF.

The chain recombines TRBV12-3 or TRBV12-4 with TRBJ1-4; TCRdb gives TRBD1 as the D gene, but with no DNA this cannot be confirmed. The CDR3 is made up of 14 amino acids. The CDR3 loop reads CASRPQGWNEKLFF.

This clonotype is identified as medium-sized from frequency. The J gene is TRBJ1-1, the V gene TRBV27. Germline lookup yields CDR1 MNHEY and CDR2 SMNVEV (reference sequence). The CDR3 is made up of 17 amino acids. CDR3 loop: CASSSVGVEGPNTEAFF.

The CDR3 loop is CASSLTMGSSYEQYF. V and J are TRBV28 and TRBJ2-7. The germline CDR1 and CDR2 sequences are MDHEN and SYDVKM. The CDR3 loop spans 15 amino acids.

The V gene is TRBV19, the J gene TRBJ2-1. The CDR3 is 15 amino acids. Germline CDR1 reads LNHDA; CDR2 reads SQIVND (reference sequence). This chain's CDR3 is CASSIDNAFYNEQFF.

Judged by frequency, this clonotype is medium-sized (0.01 to 0.1%). The rearrangement joins TRBV29-1 to TRBJ2-2; TCRdb reports TRBD1, a call that lacks DNA to check it against. Germline CDR1 is SQVTM and CDR2 is ANQGSEA. The CDR3 spans 16 residues. CDR3: CSVDQGQGASGGELFF.

By frequency, this clonotype registers medium-sized. The V call is TRBV12-3 or TRBV12-4, the J call TRBJ1-4. CDR3 length equals 12 residues. The CDR3 sequence is CASSIDYEKLFF.

This clonotype shows up as medium-sized by frequency. The rearrangement uses TRBV5-1 and TRBJ2-5; the D call of TRBD1 rests on TCRdb alone, since no DNA is present to check it. Per the germline V gene, CDR1 is SGHRS and CDR2 is YFSETQ. The CDR3 is 15 residues long. CDR3: CASSLWPGGSETQYF. Looking up the rest from reference TRBV5-1 and TRBJ2-5 gives the full variable domain: KAGVTQTPRYLIKTRGQQVTLSCSPISGHRSVSWYQQTPGQGLQFLFEYFSETQRNKGNFPGRFSGRQFSNSRSEMNVSTLELGDSALYLCASSLWPGGSETQYFGPGTRLLVL.

The CDR3 is CASRAGTGSLGQAFF. V is TRBV9 and J is TRBJ1-1; no DNA is available, so the TRBD1 call from TCRdb remains unchecked. CDR3 size: 15 residues. Germline assignment: CDR1 SGDLS and CDR2 YYNGEE.

In terms of frequency, this clonotype is medium-sized. The chain is built from TRBV20-1 and TRBJ2-7; the TCRdb call, TRBD1, lacks DNA for checking. Looked up from germline, CDR1 is DFQATT and CDR2 is SNEGSKA (reference sequence). The length of the CDR3 is 12 residues. The CDR3 protein is CSARNEGYEQYF.

This sequence joins TRBV20-1 and TRBJ1-3; TCRdb names TRBD1, which stays unverified in the absence of DNA. The CDR3 spans 13 residues. CDR1 and CDR2 from the germline V gene are DFQATT and SNEGSKA (reference sequence). The CDR3 is CSANRESGNTIYF.

CDR3: CASSLGLTYEQYF. The chain uses TRBV28 and TRBJ2-7; with no DNA, the TCRdb D assignment of TRBD1 cannot be verified. The V gene's germline CDR1 is MDHEN and CDR2 SYDVKM. CDR3 size: 13 residues.

The CDR3 region is CASSRVPYNEQFF. V and J are TRBV4-1 and TRBJ2-1. The CDR3 has 13 amino acids. From germline, CDR1 is MGHRA and CDR2 YSYEKL.

The chain couples TRBV29-1 to TRBJ2-7. Germline CDR1 reads SQVTM; CDR2 reads ANQGSEA. The CDR3 has 14 residues. The CDR3 loop is CSVANQDSPYEQYF.

The chain has TRBV20-1 and TRBJ2-2; as DNA is missing, the TRBD2 call by TCRdb cannot be tested. The germline gives CDR1 DFQATT, CDR2 SNEGSKA (reference sequence). The CDR3 runs 16 residues. The CDR3 is CSARSIAGANTGELFF.

This clonotype is called medium-sized based on its frequency. The V gene is TRBV5-1, the J gene TRBJ1-1; TCRdb indicates TRBD1, and absent DNA this call remains unverified. The CDR3 has 15 amino acids. CDR1 and CDR2 from the germline V gene are SGHRS and YFSETQ. CDR3 in amino acids: CASSLGPGATLEAFF.

The V call is TRBV6-1, the J call TRBJ1-5; TCRdb names TRBD1, which stays unverified in the absence of DNA. Germline V lookup: CDR1 MNHNS, CDR2 SASEGT. CDR3 length: 14 residues. The CDR3 loop reads CASTYRVGNQPQHF.

The chain recombines TRBV4-2 with TRBJ2-1. The germline V gene has CDR1 LGHNA and CDR2 YNFKEQ. This CDR3 is built from 14 residues. CDR3 in amino acids: CASSQGMVYNEQFF.

This clonotype registers medium-sized by frequency. V is TRBV29-1 and J is TRBJ2-2; TCRdb gives TRBD1 as the D gene, but with no DNA this cannot be confirmed. Per germline, CDR1 SQVTM and CDR2 ANQGSEA. CDR3 length: 16 residues. The CDR3 loop is CSVGGEGATFTGELFF.

This sequence joins TRBV12-3 or TRBV12-4 and TRBJ2-1; TCRdb's D gene call, TRBD2, goes unchecked for lack of DNA. This CDR3 has 13 amino acids. CDR3 in amino acids: CASSRTQINEQFF.

The chain employs TRBV29-1 and TRBJ2-3. There are 11 residues in the CDR3. CDR1 SQVTM and CDR2 ANQGSEA come from the germline V gene. The CDR3 is CSVEGTDTQYF.

The chain employs TRBV4-1 and TRBJ2-1; TCRdb calls TRBD2, which cannot be checked without DNA. The germline V gene encodes CDR1 MGHRA and CDR2 YSYEKL. The CDR3 runs to 15 residues. The CDR3 loop reads CASSQGAGSRNEQFF.

This clonotype is deemed medium-sized by its frequency. The chain joins TRBV3-1 to TRBJ2-2; TCRdb returns TRBD1, unconfirmable since there is no DNA. The CDR3 covers 15 residues. Germline lookup yields CDR1 LGHDT and CDR2 YNNKEL (reference sequence). CDR3 sequence reads: CASSQEAGGTGELFF.